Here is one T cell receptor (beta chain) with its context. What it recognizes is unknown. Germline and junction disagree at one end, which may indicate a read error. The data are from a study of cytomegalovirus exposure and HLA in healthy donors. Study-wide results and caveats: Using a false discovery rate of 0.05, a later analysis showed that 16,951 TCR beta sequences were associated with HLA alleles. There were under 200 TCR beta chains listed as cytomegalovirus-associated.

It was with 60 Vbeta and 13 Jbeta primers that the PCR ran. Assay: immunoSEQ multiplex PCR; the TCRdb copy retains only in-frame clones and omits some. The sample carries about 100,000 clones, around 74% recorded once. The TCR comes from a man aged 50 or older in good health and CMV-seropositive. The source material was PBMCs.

As DNA, the CDR3 is TGTGCCAGCAGGCTCGGCTCTTATAGCAATCAGCCCCAGAATTTT. This encodes CASRLGSYSNQPQNF. The V and J genes are TRBV6-5 and TRBJ1-5, with D unresolved. CDR1 MNHEY and CDR2 SVGAGI come from the germline V gene. The length of the CDR3 is 15 residues.